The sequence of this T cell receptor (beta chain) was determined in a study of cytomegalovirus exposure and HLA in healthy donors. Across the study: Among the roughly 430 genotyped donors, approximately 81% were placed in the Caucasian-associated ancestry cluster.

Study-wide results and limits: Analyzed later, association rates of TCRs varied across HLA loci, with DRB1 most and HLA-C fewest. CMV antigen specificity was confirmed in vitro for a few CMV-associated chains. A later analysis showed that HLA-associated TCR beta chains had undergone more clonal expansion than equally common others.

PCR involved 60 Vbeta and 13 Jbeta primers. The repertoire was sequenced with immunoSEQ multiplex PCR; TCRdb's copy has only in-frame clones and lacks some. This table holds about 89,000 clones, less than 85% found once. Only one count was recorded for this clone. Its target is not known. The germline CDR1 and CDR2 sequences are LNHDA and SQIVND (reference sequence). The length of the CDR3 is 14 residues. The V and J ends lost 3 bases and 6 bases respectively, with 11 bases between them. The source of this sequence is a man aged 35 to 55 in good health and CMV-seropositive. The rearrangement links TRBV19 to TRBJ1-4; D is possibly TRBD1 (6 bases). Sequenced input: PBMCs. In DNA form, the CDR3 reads TGTGCCAGTAGTATTCAGGGGATCGATGAAAAACTGTTTTTT. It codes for CASSIQGIDEKLFF.